This T cell receptor beta chain appears in the sequencing data of a study of T cells in localized non-small cell lung cancer. Regarding this clone: Its target is unknown.

There are 15 residues in the CDR3. The V gene lost 0 bases and the J gene lost 3 bases, with 13 bases spanning the gap. Germline V gene lookup returns CDR1 SGHRS and CDR2 YFSETQ. The method was immunoSEQ multiplex PCR; TCRdb's version includes in-frame clones alone and lacks a portion of them. The table has some 80,000 clones, roughly four fifths seen once. Overall study findings and caveats: A single tumor region was sequenced, leaving heterogeneity possible. Adjacent lung had a median around 60 of the 100 largest tumor clones.

This receptor was taken from a man aged 35 to 69 with stage I lung adenocarcinoma. The chain uses TRBV5-1 and TRBJ2-7, with D possibly matching TRBD2 (5 bases). The material sequenced was peripheral blood, taken before any cancer treatment. CDR3 in DNA: TGCGCCAGCAGCTTGGGTCCCGGGATTAACTACGAGCAGTACTTC. This encodes CASSLGPGINYEQYF.